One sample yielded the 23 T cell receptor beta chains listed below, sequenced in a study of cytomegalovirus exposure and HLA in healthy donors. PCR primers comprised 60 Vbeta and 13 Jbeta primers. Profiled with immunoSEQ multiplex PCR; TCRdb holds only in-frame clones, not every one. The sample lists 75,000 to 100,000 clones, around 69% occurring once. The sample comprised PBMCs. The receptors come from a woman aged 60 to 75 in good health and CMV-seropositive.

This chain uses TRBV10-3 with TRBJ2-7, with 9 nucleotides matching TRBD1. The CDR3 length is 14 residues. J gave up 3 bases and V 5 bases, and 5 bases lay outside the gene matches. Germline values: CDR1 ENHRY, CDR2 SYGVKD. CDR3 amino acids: CAISPGQGYYEQYF. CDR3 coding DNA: TGTGCCATCAGTCCGGGACAGGGTTACTACGAGCAGTACTTC.

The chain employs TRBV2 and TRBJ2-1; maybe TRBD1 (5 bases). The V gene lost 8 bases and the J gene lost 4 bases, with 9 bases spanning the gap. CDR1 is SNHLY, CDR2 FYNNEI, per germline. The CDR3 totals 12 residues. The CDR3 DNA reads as TGTGCCAGCGGACAAGAGTACAATGAGCAGTTCTTC. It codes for CASGQEYNEQFF.

This CDR3 is CASSEWWTTGETQYF. The DNA of the CDR3 is TGTGCCAGCAGTGAGTGGTGGACAACCGGAGAGACCCAGTACTTC. The rearrangement links TRBV6-1 to TRBJ2-5; the D gene is possibly TRBD1 (5 bases). CDR3 size: 15 residues. Germline V CDR1 and CDR2: MNHNS, SASEGT. Trimming took off 3 bases at V and 4 bases at J, with 15 bases between the two ends.

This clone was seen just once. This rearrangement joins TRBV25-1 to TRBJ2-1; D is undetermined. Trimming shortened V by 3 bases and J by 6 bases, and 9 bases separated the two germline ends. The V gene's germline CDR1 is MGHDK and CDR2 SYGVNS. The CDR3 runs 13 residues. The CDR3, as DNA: TGTGCCAGCAGTGAGTTTGACTCCAATGAGCAGTTCTTC. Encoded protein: CASSEFDSNEQFF.

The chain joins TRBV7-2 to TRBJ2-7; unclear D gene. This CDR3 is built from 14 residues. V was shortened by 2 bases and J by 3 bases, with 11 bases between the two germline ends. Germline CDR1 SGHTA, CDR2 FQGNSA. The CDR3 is CASSLSGAGYEQYF. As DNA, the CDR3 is TGTGCCAGCAGCTTATCAGGTGCTGGCTACGAGCAGTACTTC.

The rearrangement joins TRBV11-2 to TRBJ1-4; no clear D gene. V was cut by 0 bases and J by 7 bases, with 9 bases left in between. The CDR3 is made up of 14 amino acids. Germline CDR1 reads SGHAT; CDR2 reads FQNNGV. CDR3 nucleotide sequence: TGTGCCAGCAGCTTAGATCTTAAGAGTGAAAAACTGTTTTTT. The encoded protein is CASSLDLKSEKLFF.

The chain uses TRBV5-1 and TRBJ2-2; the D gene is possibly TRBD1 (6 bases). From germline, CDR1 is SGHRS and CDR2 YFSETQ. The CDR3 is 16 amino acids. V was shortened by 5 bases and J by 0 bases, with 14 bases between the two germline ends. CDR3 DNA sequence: TGCGCCAGCAGTTGGACAGCCCTCGCGAACACCGGGGAGCTGTTTTTT. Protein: CASSWTALANTGELFF.

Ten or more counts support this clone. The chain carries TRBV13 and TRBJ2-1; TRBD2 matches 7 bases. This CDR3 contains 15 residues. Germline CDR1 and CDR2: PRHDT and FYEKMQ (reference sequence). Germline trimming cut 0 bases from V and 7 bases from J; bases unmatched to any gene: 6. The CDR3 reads CASSLGEGRGNEQFF. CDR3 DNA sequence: TGTGCCAGCAGCTTAGGAGAGGGGCGGGGGAATGAGCAGTTCTTC.

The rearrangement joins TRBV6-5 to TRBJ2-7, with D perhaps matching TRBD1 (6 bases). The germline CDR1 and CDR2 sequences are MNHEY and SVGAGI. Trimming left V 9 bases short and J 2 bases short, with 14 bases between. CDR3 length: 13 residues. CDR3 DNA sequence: TGTGCCAGTACCGGACAGCCTACCTACGAGCAGTACTTC. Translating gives CASTGQPTYEQYF.

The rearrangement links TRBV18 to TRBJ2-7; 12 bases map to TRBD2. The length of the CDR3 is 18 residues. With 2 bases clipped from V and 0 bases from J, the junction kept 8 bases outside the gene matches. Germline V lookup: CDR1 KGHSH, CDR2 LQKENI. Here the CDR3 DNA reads TGTGCCAGCTCACCATTGGGTGCTAGCGGGAGGGCCTCCTACGAGCAGTACTTC. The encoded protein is CASSPLGASGRASYEQYF.

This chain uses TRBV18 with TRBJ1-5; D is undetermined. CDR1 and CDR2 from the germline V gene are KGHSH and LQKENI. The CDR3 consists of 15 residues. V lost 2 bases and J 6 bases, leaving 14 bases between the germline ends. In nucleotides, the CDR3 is TGTGCCAGCTCACCAGAGGCTTTAGGCGGTCAGCCCCAGCATTTT. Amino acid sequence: CASSPEALGGQPQHF.

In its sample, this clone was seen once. This CDR3 is CASRTRQGSGYTF. CDR3 DNA: TGTGCCAGCAGAACCCGACAGGGCTCTGGCTACACCTTC. This chain joins TRBV27 and TRBJ1-2, with 7 nucleotides matching TRBD1. The V gene end was trimmed by 6 bases and the J gene end by 7 bases; junction bases not matched to a gene: 8. Per the germline V gene, CDR1 is MNHEY and CDR2 is SMNVEV (reference sequence). The CDR3 runs 13 residues.

CDR3 DNA sequence: TGCGCCAGCAGCCAACCTGGGGGGGAGACCCAGTACTTC. Translation gives CASSQPGGETQYF. V and J are TRBV4-1 and TRBJ2-5; D might be TRBD2 (6 bases). The CDR3 is 13 amino acids. From germline, CDR1 is MGHRA and CDR2 YSYEKL. With 2 bases removed from V and 5 bases from J, the gap between germline ends came to 9 bases.

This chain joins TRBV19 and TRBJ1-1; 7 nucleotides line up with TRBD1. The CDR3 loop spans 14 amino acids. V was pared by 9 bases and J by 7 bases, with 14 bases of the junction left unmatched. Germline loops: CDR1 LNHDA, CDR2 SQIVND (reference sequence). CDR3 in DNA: TGTGCCAGCTGTTACCGACAGGGCAATTGTGAAGCTTTCTTT. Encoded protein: CASCYRQGNCEAFF.

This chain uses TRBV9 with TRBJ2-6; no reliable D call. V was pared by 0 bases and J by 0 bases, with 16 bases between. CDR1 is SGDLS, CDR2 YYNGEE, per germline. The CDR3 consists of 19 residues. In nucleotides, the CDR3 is TGTGCCAGCAGCGTAGTTGACACCTACGTCTCCTCTGGGGCCAACGTCCTGACTTTC. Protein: CASSVVDTYVSSGANVLTF.

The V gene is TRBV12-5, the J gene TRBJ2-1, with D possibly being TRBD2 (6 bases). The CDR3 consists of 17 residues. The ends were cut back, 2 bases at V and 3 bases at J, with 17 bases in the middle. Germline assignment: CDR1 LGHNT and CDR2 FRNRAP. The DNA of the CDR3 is TGTGCTAGTGGTTTGTCCGCTACGGGACTTATCTACAATGAGCAGTTCTTC. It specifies CASGLSATGLIYNEQFF.

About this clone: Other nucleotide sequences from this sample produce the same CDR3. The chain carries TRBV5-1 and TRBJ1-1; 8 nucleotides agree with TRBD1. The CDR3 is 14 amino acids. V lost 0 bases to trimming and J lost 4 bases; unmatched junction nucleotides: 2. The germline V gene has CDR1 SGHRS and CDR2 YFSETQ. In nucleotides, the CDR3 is TGCGCCAGCAGCTTGGCCACAGGGGGCACTGAAGCTTTCTTT. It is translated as CASSLATGGTEAFF. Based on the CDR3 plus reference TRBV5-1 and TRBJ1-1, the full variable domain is KAGVTQTPRYLIKTRGQQVTLSCSPISGHRSVSWYQQTPGQGLQFLFEYFSETQRNKGNFPGRFSGRQFSNSRSEMNVSTLELGDSALYLCASSLATGGTEAFFGQGTRLTVV.

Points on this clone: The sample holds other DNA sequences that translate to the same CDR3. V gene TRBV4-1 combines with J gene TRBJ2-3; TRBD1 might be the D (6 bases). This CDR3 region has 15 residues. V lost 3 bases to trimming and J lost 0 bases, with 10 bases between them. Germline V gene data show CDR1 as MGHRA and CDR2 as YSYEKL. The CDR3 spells CASSHSGQSTDTQYF. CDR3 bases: TGCGCCAGCAGCCATTCAGGACAGAGCACAGATACGCAGTATTTT.

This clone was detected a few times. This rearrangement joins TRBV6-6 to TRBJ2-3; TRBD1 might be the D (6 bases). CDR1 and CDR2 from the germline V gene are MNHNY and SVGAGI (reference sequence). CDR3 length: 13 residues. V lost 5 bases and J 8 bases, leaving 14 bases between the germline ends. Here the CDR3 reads CASSQVQGATQYF. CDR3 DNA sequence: TGTGCCAGCAGTCAAGTACAGGGTGCTACGCAGTATTTT.

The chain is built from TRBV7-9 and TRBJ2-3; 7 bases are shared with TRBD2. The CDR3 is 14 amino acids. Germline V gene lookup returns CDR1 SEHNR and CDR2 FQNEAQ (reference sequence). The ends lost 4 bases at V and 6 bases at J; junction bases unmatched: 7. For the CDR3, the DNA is TGTGCCAGCAGCTCCGGGACTATAGGTGATACGCAGTATTTT. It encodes CASSSGTIGDTQYF.

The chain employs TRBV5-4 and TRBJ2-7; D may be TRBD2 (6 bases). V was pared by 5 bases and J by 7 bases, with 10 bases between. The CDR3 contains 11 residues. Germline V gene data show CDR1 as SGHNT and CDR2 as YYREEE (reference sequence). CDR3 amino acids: CASSGGREQYF. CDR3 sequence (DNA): TGTGCCAGCAGTGGAGGGAGGGAGCAGTACTTC.

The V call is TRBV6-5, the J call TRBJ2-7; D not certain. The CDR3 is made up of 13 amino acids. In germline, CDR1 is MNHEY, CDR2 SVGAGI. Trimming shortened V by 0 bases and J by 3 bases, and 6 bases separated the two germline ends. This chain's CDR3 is CASSYSSHYEQYF. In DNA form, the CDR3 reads TGTGCCAGCAGTTACTCGAGTCACTACGAGCAGTACTTC.

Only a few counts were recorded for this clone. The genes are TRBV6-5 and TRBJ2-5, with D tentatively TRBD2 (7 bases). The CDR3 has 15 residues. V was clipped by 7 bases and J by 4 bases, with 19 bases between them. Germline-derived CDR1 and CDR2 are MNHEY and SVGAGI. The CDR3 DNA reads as TGTGCCAGCACAGAGGGGGGGGTGGGGCGAGAGACCCAGTACTTC. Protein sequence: CASTEGGVGRETQYF.